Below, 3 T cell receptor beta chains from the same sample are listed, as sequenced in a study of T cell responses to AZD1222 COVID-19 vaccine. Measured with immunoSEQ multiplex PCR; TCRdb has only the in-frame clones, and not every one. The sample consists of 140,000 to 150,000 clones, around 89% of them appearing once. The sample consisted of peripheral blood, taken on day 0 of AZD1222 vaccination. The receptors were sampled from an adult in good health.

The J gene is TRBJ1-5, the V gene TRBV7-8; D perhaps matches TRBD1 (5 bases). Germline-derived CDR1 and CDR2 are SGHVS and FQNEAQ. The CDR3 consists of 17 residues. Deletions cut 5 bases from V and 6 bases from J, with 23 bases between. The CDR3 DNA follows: TGTGCCAGCAGCCCCCCCTTGCGGCAGGGAGTCGGTCAGCCCCAGCATTTT. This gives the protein CASSPPLRQGVGQPQHF.

CDR3 in DNA: TGTGCCAGCAGCGTCCGGACAGTCGGTGAAGCTTTCTTT. Translation gives CASSVRTVGEAFF. The chain uses TRBV9 and TRBJ1-1; TRBD1 is a possible D gene (6 bases). Trimming removed 2 bases from V and 7 bases from J, with 12 bases in between. CDR1 and CDR2 (germline): SGDLS, YYNGEE. The CDR3 covers 13 residues.

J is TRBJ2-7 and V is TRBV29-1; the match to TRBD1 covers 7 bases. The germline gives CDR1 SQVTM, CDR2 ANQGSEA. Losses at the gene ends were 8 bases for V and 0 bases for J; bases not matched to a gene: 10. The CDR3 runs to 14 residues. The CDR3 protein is CSIAGGPLSYEQYF. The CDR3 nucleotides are TGCAGCATCGCAGGGGGACCGCTCTCCTACGAGCAGTACTTC.